The 27 T cell receptor beta chains below all came from one sample that was sequenced in a study of blood T cells in healthy people across ages. For the second PCR, which ran for about 6 to 11 cycles, a sample-barcoded 5' primer and a J-beta primer mix were used. TCRdb independently ran MiXCR on the 5' RACE reads; one entry per CDR3 protein. The sample shows over 600,000 distinct CDR3 sequences, 40% to 45% of them seen only once. Sequenced material: blood. Every receptor here comes from a man of 80 years or more in good health.

The V and J genes are TRBV11-2 and TRBJ2-5, with D uncertain. The CDR3 is made up of 13 amino acids. V was shortened by 0 bases and J by 3 bases, with 5 bases between the two germline ends. Germline-derived CDR1 and CDR2 are SGHAT and FQNNGV. As DNA, the CDR3 is TGTGCCAGCAGCTTAGACAGTGAAGAGACCCAGTACTTC. It codes for CASSLDSEETQYF.

The rearrangement links TRBV15 to TRBJ2-1, with TRBD2 identical over 10 bases. The CDR3 runs 16 residues. Germline CDR1 is LNHNV and CDR2 is YYDKDF (reference sequence). V was pared by 1 base and J by 5 bases, with 5 bases of the junction left unmatched. The CDR3 nucleotides are TGTGCCACCAGCAGAGGTCTAGCGGGAGCTAACAATGAGCAGTTCTTC. The encoded protein is CATSRGLAGANNEQFF.

In this sample, this clonotype turned up a few times. The rearrangement uses TRBV7-9 and TRBJ2-7; 7 bases are a match to TRBD1. Unmatched junction bases numbered 10, after V lost 2 bases and J lost 6 bases. The CDR3 extends over 15 amino acids. In germline, CDR1 is SEHNR, CDR2 FQNEAQ (reference sequence). The DNA for the CDR3 is TGTGCCAGCAGCTTATGGAGACAGGGCGGTGGCGAGCAGTACTTC. Translated: CASSLWRQGGGEQYF.

The chain has TRBV2 and TRBJ2-1; the D gene could be TRBD1 or TRBD2 (6 bases each). The J call may be faulty, since TRBJ2-7 better matches the DNA end. The length of the CDR3 is 13 residues. Germline lookup yields CDR1 SNHLY and CDR2 FYNNEI. CDR3 residues: CASSGGAYNEQYF. The CDR3 nucleotides are TGTGCCAGCAGTGGGGGGGCGTACAATGAGCAGTACTTC.

The chain links TRBV12-3 or TRBV12-4 to TRBJ1-4; D possibly corresponds to TRBD1 (5 bases). The CDR3 runs to 14 residues. The germline V and J ends were trimmed by 4 bases and 10 bases, with 16 bases remaining between them. CDR3 loop: CASSSTGARGKLFF. Written as DNA, the CDR3 is TGTGCCAGCAGTTCCACCGGGGCCCGTGGAAAACTGTTTTTT.

This sequence joins TRBV4-1 and TRBJ2-3; TRBD2 might be the D (6 bases). This CDR3 spans 16 amino acids. V shed 1 base and J shed 3 bases, with 14 bases lying between them. Per germline, CDR1 MGHRA and CDR2 YSYEKL. The CDR3 region is CASSQVTTRTTDTQYF. For the CDR3, the DNA is TGCGCCAGCAGCCAAGTTACGACTAGAACAACAGATACGCAGTATTTT.

DNA of the CDR3: TGCGCCAGCAGCTTGGGGGGGCTAGCGGGGGGCACCGACAATGAGCAGTTCTTC. Amino acids: CASSLGGLAGGTDNEQFF. V usage is TRBV5-1 and J usage is TRBJ2-1; 11 nucleotides match TRBD2. The CDR3 extends over 18 amino acids. The germline V gene has CDR1 SGHRS and CDR2 YFSETQ. J gave up 5 bases and V 0 bases, and 10 bases lay outside the gene matches.

As for this clonotype: One junction end does not reproduce the germline sequence, and a read error may be involved. CDR3 bases: TGTGCCAGCAGCTCCCAACAGGGGACTAGCACAGAGACGCAGTATTTT. Its translation is CASSSQQGTSTETQYF. J is TRBJ2-3 and V is TRBV7-2; 9 positions match TRBD2. Germline CDR1 is SGHTA and CDR2 is FQGNSA. There are 16 residues in the CDR3.

This clonotype was seen more than once but under ten times. The V call is TRBV11-2, the J call TRBJ1-2; D gene ambiguous. The CDR3 sequence is 14 residues long. The V and J ends lost 0 bases and 7 bases respectively, with 12 bases between them. Germline assignment: CDR1 SGHAT and CDR2 FQNNGV. The CDR3 loop reads CASSLDAGGVGYTF. CDR3 sequence (DNA): TGTGCCAGCAGCTTAGATGCCGGTGGGGTTGGCTACACCTTC.

Only a few counts were recorded for this clonotype. The gene calls are TRBV5-6 and TRBJ2-3, with 14 bases identical to TRBD2. The CDR3 spans 17 residues. In germline, CDR1 is SGHDT, CDR2 YYEEEE. V gave up 2 bases and J gave up 7 bases; unmatched junction bases: 9. The CDR3 loop is CASSLIGTSGRSNTQYF. In DNA form, the CDR3 reads TGTGCCAGCAGCTTAATCGGGACTAGCGGGAGAAGTAATACGCAGTATTTT.

In its sample, this clonotype was seen a few times. The chain recombines TRBV10-2 with TRBJ2-3; TRBD2 matches 11 bases. The CDR3 is 16 amino acids. V dropped 6 bases and J dropped 1; count of bases not matched to a gene: 6. From germline, CDR1 is WSHSY and CDR2 SAAADI. CDR3 in DNA: TGCGCCAGCAGGGATCTACTAGCGGGAGGCACAGATACGCAGTATTTT. Amino acids: CASRDLLAGGTDTQYF.

This clonotype has just a few counts. The chain recombines TRBV28 with TRBJ2-3; 7 positions match TRBD2. Trimming removed 1 base from V and 6 bases from J; junction bases left unmatched: 7. The CDR3 loop spans 15 amino acids. Germline lookup yields CDR1 MDHEN and CDR2 SYDVKM. The CDR3 loop reads CASSLSSGGGDTQYF. CDR3 nucleotide sequence: TGTGCCAGCAGTTTATCGAGCGGCGGGGGTGATACGCAGTATTTT.

This rearrangement joins TRBV15 to TRBJ2-5; 7 bases map to TRBD1. Germline CDR1 is LNHNV and CDR2 is YYDKDF (reference sequence). J gave up 2 bases and V 2 bases, and 5 bases lay outside the gene matches. CDR3 length: 15 residues. CDR3: CATSRNLGQQETQYF. CDR3 DNA sequence: TGTGCCACCAGCAGAAACCTGGGACAGCAAGAGACCCAGTACTTC.

The CDR3: CASKTGVTGELFF. The CDR3 DNA follows: TGTGCCAGTAAGACAGGGGTCACCGGGGAGCTGTTTTTT. The chain recombines TRBV6-2 or TRBV6-3 with TRBJ2-2, with 8 bases identical to TRBD1. CDR1 and CDR2 (germline): MNHEY, SVGEGT. V lost 9 bases, J lost 4 bases, and 4 bases stayed unmatched. The CDR3 has 13 residues.

The chain recombines TRBV7-2 with TRBJ1-1; maybe TRBD1 (6 bases). CDR3 length: 18 residues. Deletions cut 2 bases from V and 2 bases from J, with 21 bases between. The germline CDR1 and CDR2 sequences are SGHTA and FQGNSA. CDR3 in DNA: TGTGCCAGCAGCTTAAGGCCCAGGGTGGGGGCAAGAAACACTGAAGCTTTCTTT. It specifies CASSLRPRVGARNTEAFF.

V usage is TRBV12-3 or TRBV12-4 and J usage is TRBJ2-6; no firm D call. The CDR3 extends over 15 amino acids. V lost 6 bases, J lost 0 bases, and 9 bases lay in between. This chain's CDR3 is CASSQTNSGANVLTF. The CDR3 DNA reads TGTGCCAGCAGCCAGACCAACTCTGGGGCCAACGTCCTGACTTTC.

CDR3 in DNA: TGTGCCAACAGCCGTAGCGGGAGAGGTGATACGCAGTATTTT. Translating it yields CANSRSGRGDTQYF. The chain joins TRBV6-2 or TRBV6-3 to TRBJ2-3; 9 positions match TRBD2. The CDR3 consists of 14 residues. Unmatched junction bases numbered 11, after V lost 10 bases and J lost 6 bases. Per germline, CDR1 MNHEY and CDR2 SVGEGT.

V gene TRBV5-6 combines with J gene TRBJ2-2; possible D gene TRBD2, 6 bases. The CDR3 extends over 16 amino acids. V was cut by 4 bases and J by 3 bases, with 16 bases left in between. Germline-derived CDR1 and CDR2 are SGHDT and YYEEEE. The CDR3 nucleotides read TGTGCCAGCAGCGTCCTTGGGGGGTTTGACACCGGGGAGCTGTTTTTT. Its protein product is CASSVLGGFDTGELFF. Looking up the rest from reference TRBV5-6 and TRBJ2-2 gives the full variable domain: DAGVTQSPTHLIKTRGQQVTLRCSPKSGHDTVSWYQQALGQGPQFIFQYYEEEERQRGNFPDRFSGHQFPNYSSELNVNALLLGDSALYLCASSVLGGFDTGELFFGEGSRLTVL.

This clonotype came up a few times. The chain links TRBV5-6 to TRBJ2-3; no clear D gene. Trimming took 2 bases from V and 1 from J, leaving 8 bases between them. The germline gives CDR1 SGHDT, CDR2 YYEEEE. CDR3 length equals 14 residues. The CDR3 spells CASSFDFGTDTQYF. The CDR3 coding sequence is TGTGCCAGCAGCTTCGATTTCGGCACAGATACGCAGTATTTT.

The chain links TRBV6-2 or TRBV6-3 to TRBJ2-6, with D possibly matching TRBD2 (6 bases). There are 15 residues in the CDR3. V lost 8 bases and J 2 bases, leaving 13 bases between the germline ends. The V gene's germline CDR1 is MNHEY and CDR2 SVGEGT. The CDR3 is CASLSAGTGANVLTF. In nucleotides, the CDR3 is TGTGCCAGCTTATCCGCGGGAACTGGGGCCAACGTCCTGACTTTC.

This clonotype appeared a few times. V gene TRBV9 combines with J gene TRBJ1-1; maybe TRBD1 (5 bases). The CDR3 covers 15 residues. Germline assignment: CDR1 SGDLS and CDR2 YYNGEE. Trimming removed 2 bases from V and 1 base from J, with 12 bases in between. The CDR3 DNA sequence: TGTGCCAGCAGCGTCGCGGGACCCCCGAACACTGAAGCTTTCTTT. Translation: CASSVAGPPNTEAFF.

This clonotype has only a few counts. This chain links TRBV7-9 with TRBJ2-1; the D gene is possibly TRBD1 (6 bases). Looked up from germline, CDR1 is SEHNR and CDR2 is FQNEAQ (reference sequence). V was cut by 5 bases and J by 7 bases, with 18 bases left in between. The CDR3 is made up of 15 amino acids. CDR3 nucleotide sequence: TGTGCCAGCAGCCCTGACGCCAGGGGTAGTAATGAGCAGTTCTTC. Translating it yields CASSPDARGSNEQFF.

This clonotype has only a few counts. This chain joins TRBV20-1 and TRBJ1-2, with a tentative D call TRBD1 (6 bases). CDR3 length equals 12 residues. CDR1 and CDR2 (germline): DFQATT, SNEGSKA (reference sequence). The V end was cut by 5 bases, the J end by 2 bases, with 9 bases between. CDR3 sequence (DNA): TGCAGTGCTCGGGACACCAACTATGGCTACACCTTC. Translated, it gives CSARDTNYGYTF.

The chain combines TRBV12-3 or TRBV12-4 with TRBJ2-1; 10 bases match TRBD2. Trimming at V came to 4 bases and at J to 6 bases, leaving 6 bases not matched to a gene. This CDR3 is 15 amino acids long. The CDR3 sequence: CASSSRVAGGNEQFF. In DNA form, the CDR3 reads TGTGCCAGCAGTTCTCGGGTAGCGGGGGGCAATGAGCAGTTCTTC.

The CDR3 DNA is TGTGCCAGCAGTTACTCGAGCGGCGATACGCAGTATTTT. Encoded protein: CASSYSSGDTQYF. The chain carries TRBV6-6 and TRBJ2-3; possibly TRBD2 for D (5 bases). Germline loops: CDR1 MNHNY, CDR2 SVGAGI (reference sequence). V was clipped by 0 bases and J by 6 bases, with 7 bases between them. This CDR3 contains 13 residues.

This clonotype was recorded a few times. The chain recombines TRBV4-3 with TRBJ2-1; the D is unclear. V was shortened by 4 bases and J by 4 bases, with 11 bases between the two germline ends. The CDR3 is 14 residues long. Germline V gene sequence: CDR1 LGHNA, CDR2 YSLEER. This CDR3 is CASSPTRAYNEQFF. Here the CDR3 DNA reads TGCGCCAGCAGCCCTACTCGGGCTTACAATGAGCAGTTCTTC.

A few counts support this clonotype. This chain joins TRBV12-3 or TRBV12-4 and TRBJ1-2; no reliable D call. V shed 3 bases and J shed 0 bases, with 8 bases lying between them. There are 14 residues in the CDR3. The CDR3 DNA follows: TGTGCCAGCAGTTTCCGGGGTTCTAACTATGGCTACACCTTC. Translating it yields CASSFRGSNYGYTF.